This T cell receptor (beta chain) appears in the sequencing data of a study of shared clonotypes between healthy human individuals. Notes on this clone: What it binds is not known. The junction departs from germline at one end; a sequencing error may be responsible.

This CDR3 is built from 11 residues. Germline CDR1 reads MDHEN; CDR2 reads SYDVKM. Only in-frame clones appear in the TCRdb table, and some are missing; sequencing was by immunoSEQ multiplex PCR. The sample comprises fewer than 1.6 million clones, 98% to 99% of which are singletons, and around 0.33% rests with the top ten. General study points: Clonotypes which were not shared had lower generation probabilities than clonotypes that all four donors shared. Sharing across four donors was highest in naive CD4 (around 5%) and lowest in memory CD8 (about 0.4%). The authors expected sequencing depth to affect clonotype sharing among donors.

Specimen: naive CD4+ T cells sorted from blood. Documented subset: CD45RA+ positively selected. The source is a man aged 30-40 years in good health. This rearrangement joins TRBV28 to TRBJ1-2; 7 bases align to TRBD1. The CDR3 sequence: CASIGTGTAFF. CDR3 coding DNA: TGTGCCAGCATAGGGACCGGGACAGCCTTCTTC.